Listed below are T cell receptor beta chains from one sample, sequenced in a study of CD8+ T cells in alopecia areata. The protocol was immunoSEQ multiplex PCR, while the TCRdb copy is restricted to in-frame clones and leaves out a portion. The table includes 37,000 or so clones, around half detected once. The sample consisted of CD4+ Tregs sorted from blood. The receptors derive from a human donor with alopecia areata. The CDR3 runs from the conserved cysteine through the conserved F or W. The D gene is left open where the match is weak. For some rows the clone size is stated as once, few or many, or as a class when expanded; others skip it.

TRBJ1-1	TRBD1	NA	TRBV7-2	CASSLAQGAQAFF	TGTGCCAGCAGCTTAGCACAGGGGGCGCAAGCTTTCTTT
TRBJ1-2	NA	NA	TRBV29-1	CSVSQALYGYTF	TGCAGCGTATCACAGGCGCTCTATGGCTACACCTTC
TRBJ2-7	NA	NA	TRBV2	CASSESRDHEQYF	TGTGCCAGCAGTGAAAGCAGGGACCACGAGCAGTACTTC
TRBJ2-5	TRBD1	once	TRBV28	CASSRWTGEVETQYF	TGTGCCAGCAGCCGATGGACAGGGGAGGTGGAGACCCAGTACTTC
TRBJ2-5	NA	few	TRBV7-3	CASSLSPRETQYF	TGTGCCAGCAGCTTAAGTCCCCGGGAGACCCAGTACTTC
TRBJ2-1	TRBD1	few	TRBV9	CASSVAAWGGQGSNEQFF	TGTGCCAGCAGCGTAGCAGCATGGGGGGGACAGGGGTCAAATGAGCAGTTCTTC
TRBJ2-2	NA	NA	TRBV7-8	CASSFRSYTGELFF	TGTGCCAGCAGCTTTCGCAGCTACACCGGGGAGCTGTTTTTT
TRBJ1-1	NA	NA	TRBV5-6	CASSLLRALRDTEAFF	TGTGCCAGCAGCTTGCTACGTGCTTTGCGGGACACTGAAGCTTTCTTT
TRBJ2-1	TRBD2	few	TRBV2	CASSGLAGGGEQFF	TGTGCCAGCAGCGGACTAGCGGGAGGGGGTGAGCAGTTCTTC
TRBJ2-7	TRBD1	NA	TRBV9	CASSRTGRHEQYF	TGTGCCAGCAGCAGGACAGGGCGTCACGAGCAGTACTTC
TRBJ1-2	TRBD1	medium-sized	TRBV7-9	CASSSQGYYGYTF	TGTGCCAGCAGCTCACAGGGGTACTATGGCTACACCTTC
TRBJ1-2	NA	NA	TRBV6-6	CASSPRRPTNYGYTF	TGTGCCAGCAGCCCACGGCGACCAACTAACTATGGCTACACCTTC
TRBJ2-6	NA	NA	TRBV7-9	CASSTNPGLPGANVLTF	TGTGCCAGCAGCACAAATCCAGGGCTGCCTGGGGCCAACGTCCTGACTTTC
TRBJ1-2	TRBD1	NA	TRBV27	CASRPRLRQGVSYGYTF	TGTGCCAGCAGACCCAGACTTCGTCAGGGGGTTAGCTATGGCTACACCTTC
TRBJ2-3	NA	NA	TRBV15	CATSRDRPAPTQYF	TGTGCCACCAGCAGAGATCGCCCGGCCCCTACGCAGTATTTT
TRBJ1-2	NA	few	TRBV5-1	CASSFQGNNYGYTF	TGCGCCAGCAGCTTTCAGGGTAATAACTATGGCTACACCTTC
TRBJ2-7	TRBD1	NA	TRBV11-2	CASSDRGYGTYEQYF	TGTGCCAGCAGCGACAGGGGGTATGGAACCTACGAGCAGTACTTC
TRBJ2-7	NA	NA	TRBV27	CASSLRWGATYEQYF	TGTGCCAGCAGTCTCAGGTGGGGGGCCACCTACGAGCAGTACTTC
TRBJ2-7	NA	NA	TRBV6-6	CASRRDGTFNEQYF	TGTGCCAGCAGACGCGATGGGACCTTTAACGAGCAGTACTTC
TRBJ2-7	NA	NA	TRBV18	CASSLTRESYEQYF	TGTGCCAGCTCACTAACTAGGGAATCCTACGAGCAGTACTTC
TRBJ1-2	TRBD1	once	TRBV7-2	CASSPAGTGVVGYTF	TGTGCCAGCAGCCCCGCCGGGACAGGGGTGGTTGGCTACACCTTC
TRBJ2-1	TRBD2	few	TRBV29-1	CSVGRTGTSSYNEQFF	TGCAGCGTTGGGCGGACCGGGACTAGCTCCTACAATGAGCAGTTCTTC
TRBJ2-5	NA	NA	TRBV7-2	CASSPTTIRQETQYF	TGTGCCAGCAGCCCCACCACAATTCGACAAGAGACCCAGTACTTC
TRBJ2-5	NA	NA	TRBV25-1	CASSEIGGPSTETQYF	TGTGCCAGCAGTGAAATCGGGGGCCCGTCTACGGAGACCCAGTACTTC
TRBJ1-4	NA	few	TRBV6-5	CASKRGRWGEKLFF	TGTGCCAGCAAAAGAGGCCGCTGGGGGGAAAAACTGTTTTTT
TRBJ2-7	NA	NA	TRBV6-6	CASSYPRSRALGEQYF	TGTGCCAGCAGTTACCCCAGGAGCCGGGCCCTCGGGGAGCAGTACTTC
TRBJ2-1	TRBD2	few	TRBV28	CASAQRGSLRNEQFF	TGTGCCAGCGCTCAGCGGGGGAGTCTACGCAATGAGCAGTTCTTC
TRBJ1-1	NA	few	TRBV6-5	CASSGQSAEAFF	TGTGCCAGCAGTGGCCAGTCAGCAGAAGCTTTCTTT
TRBJ2-1	TRBD2	few	TRBV10-3	CAIGTSGNNEQFF	TGTGCCATCGGGACTAGCGGGAACAATGAGCAGTTCTTC
TRBJ2-7	NA	NA	TRBV29-1	CSVDRGGGDEQYF	TGCAGCGTTGACAGGGGGGGTGGGGACGAGCAGTACTTC
TRBJ2-1	TRBD2	NA	TRBV5-1	CASSLAGRVNNEQFF	TGCGCCAGCAGCCTAGCGGGTCGAGTTAACAATGAGCAGTTCTTC
TRBJ2-3	NA	NA	TRBV29-1	CSVAGVSDTQYF	TGCAGCGTTGCTGGTGTCTCAGATACGCAGTATTTT
TRBJ1-4	TRBD1	NA	TRBV28	CASSLGGQGDGKLFF	TGTGCCAGCAGCCTGGGGGGTCAGGGGGACGGAAAACTGTTTTTT
TRBJ1-4	NA	NA	TRBV30	CAWILNEKLFF	TGTGCCTGGATCCTCAATGAAAAACTGTTTTTT
TRBJ2-5	TRBD1	few	TRBV7-9	CASSLGQGRQETQYF	TGTGCCAGCAGCTTAGGACAGGGACGCCAAGAGACCCAGTACTTC
TRBJ2-7	TRBD2	once	TRBV19	CASSMVGTTYEQYF	TGTGCCAGTAGTATGGTCGGGACTACCTACGAGCAGTACTTC
TRBJ1-1	NA	NA	TRBV7-8	CASSLDPPGKGSTEAFF	TGTGCCAGCAGCTTAGACCCCCCAGGCAAGGGGAGCACTGAAGCTTTCTTT
TRBJ2-1	NA	NA	TRBV9	CASSVGSLATYNEQFF	TGTGCCAGCAGCGTAGGAAGCCTAGCGACTTACAATGAGCAGTTCTTC
TRBJ2-7	NA	NA	TRBV18	CASSPPAPSQYEQYF	TGTGCCAGCTCACCACCGGCCCCCTCGCAGTACGAGCAGTACTTC
TRBJ1-1	NA	once	TRBV2	CASRIGPGFITSAFF	TGTGCCAGCAGGATAGGCCCCGGGTTCATAACGTCGGCTTTCTTT
TRBJ2-5	TRBD1	NA	TRBV6-5	CASSSRRGRETQYF	TGTGCCAGCAGTTCACGAAGGGGGCGAGAGACCCAGTACTTC
TRBJ2-7	TRBD1	NA	TRBV7-9	CASSLGQGATYEQYF	TGTGCCAGCAGCCTCGGACAGGGGGCTACCTACGAGCAGTACTTC
TRBJ2-1	TRBD1	NA	TRBV10-3	CAISGGQAYNEQFF	TGTGCCATCAGCGGGGGACAGGCCTACAATGAGCAGTTCTTC
TRBJ1-2	NA	NA	TRBV6-6	CASSSTDEYGYTF	TGTGCCAGCAGTTCCACGGACGAGTATGGCTACACCTTC
TRBJ1-5	NA	NA	TRBV4-1	CASSHVRGAGNQPQHF	TGCGCCAGCAGCCATGTAAGGGGGGCGGGCAATCAGCCCCAGCATTTT
TRBJ2-7	NA	once	TRBV7-8	CASSLEGGAPYEQYF	TGTGCCAGCAGCTTAGAGGGCGGTGCCCCCTACGAGCAGTACTTC
TRBJ2-7	NA	NA	TRBV19	CASTLYGGAAPYEQYF	TGTGCCAGTACATTATACGGCGGGGCCGCGCCCTACGAGCAGTACTTC
TRBJ1-3	NA	few	TRBV7-2	CASSLAVVGRTIYF	TGTGCCAGCAGCTTAGCGGTAGTTGGAAGGACCATATATTTT
TRBJ1-1	NA	few	TRBV29-1	CSGGIGEPGDTEAFF	TGCAGCGGTGGGATCGGGGAACCCGGCGACACTGAAGCTTTCTTT
TRBJ2-1	TRBD2	NA	TRBV9	CASSVEAGLAFYNEQFF	TGTGCCAGCAGCGTAGAAGCGGGACTAGCGTTCTACAATGAGCAGTTCTTC